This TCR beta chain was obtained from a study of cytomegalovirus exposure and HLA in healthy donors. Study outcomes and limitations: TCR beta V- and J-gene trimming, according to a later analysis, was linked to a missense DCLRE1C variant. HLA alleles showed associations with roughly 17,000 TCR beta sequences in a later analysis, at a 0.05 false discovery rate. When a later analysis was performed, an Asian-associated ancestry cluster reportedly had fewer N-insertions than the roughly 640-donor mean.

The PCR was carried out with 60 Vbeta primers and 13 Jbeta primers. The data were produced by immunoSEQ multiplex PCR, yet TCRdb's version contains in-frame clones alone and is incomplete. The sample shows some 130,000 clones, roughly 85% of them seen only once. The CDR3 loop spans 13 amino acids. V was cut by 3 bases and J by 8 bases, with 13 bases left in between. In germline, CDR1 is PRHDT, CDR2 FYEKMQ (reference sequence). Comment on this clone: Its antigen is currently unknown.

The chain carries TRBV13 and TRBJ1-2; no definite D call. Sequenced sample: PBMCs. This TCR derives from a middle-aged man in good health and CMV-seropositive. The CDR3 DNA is TGTGCCAGCAGCTTGACTCAAGTCTGGGGCTACACCTTC. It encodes CASSLTQVWGYTF.